The rows below give T cell receptor beta chains drawn from one sample of a study of CD8 T cells in ankylosing spondylitis. TCRdb re-analysed the 5' RACE reads in MiXCR, keeping a single row per CDR3 protein. The table lists more than 150,000 distinct CDR3 sequences, roughly 18% of them singletons, with approximately 4% in the top ten. The specimen was blood, either unsorted or a sorted T cell fraction (not recorded which). These receptors were obtained from a male donor under 30 with ankylosing spondylitis or in good health (not recorded which). The CDR3 runs from the conserved cysteine through the conserved F or W. The D gene is left open where the match is weak. Only part of the rows carry a size: once, few, many, or a class if the clone is expanded.

>TRBJ2-3|NA|many|TRBV5-1
CASSLVSDTQYF
TGCGCCAGCAGCTTGGTTTCAGATACGCAGTATTTT
>TRBJ2-7|TRBD2|many|TRBV20-1
CSAPREGGGYEQYF
TGCAGTGCCCCTCGGGAGGGAGGGGGCTACGAGCAGTACTTC
>TRBJ2-7|NA|many|TRBV29-1
CSVGLREGSYEQYF
TGCAGCGTTGGGCTCAGGGAAGGGTCCTACGAGCAGTACTTC
>TRBJ2-1|TRBD2|many|TRBV9
CASSSGTSINEQFF
TGTGCCAGCAGTAGCGGGACTAGCATCAATGAGCAGTTCTTC
>TRBJ2-1|NA|many|TRBV4-2
CASSQVGAQGEQFF
TGTGCCAGCAGCCAAGTTGGGGCCCAGGGTGAGCAGTTCTTC
>TRBJ1-1|NA|many|TRBV5-6
CASSLEGRDPEAFF
TGTGCCAGCAGCTTGGAAGGGAGGGACCCTGAAGCTTTCTTT
>TRBJ1-5|NA|many|TRBV12-5
CASGREPGQPQHF
TGTGCTAGTGGAAGGGAACCGGGTCAGCCCCAGCATTTT
>TRBJ2-1|NA|many|TRBV12-3/TRBV12-4
CASSLSQRDEQFF
TGTGCCAGCAGTTTATCCCAGAGGGATGAGCAGTTCTTC
>TRBJ1-6|NA|once|TRBV27
CASSYTGTYNSPLHF
TGTGCCAGCAGTTATACAGGGACCTATAATTCACCCCTCCACTTT
>TRBJ2-1|NA|many|TRBV4-1
CASGAVEQFF
TGCGCCAGCGGGGCGGTTGAGCAGTTCTTC
>TRBJ2-1|NA|many|TRBV7-8
CASSLALGVFEQFF
TGTGCCAGCAGCTTAGCATTGGGAGTTTTTGAGCAGTTCTTC
>TRBJ1-2|NA|NA|TRBV29-1
CSVAGTVYGYTF
TGCAGCGTTGCCGGGACGGTCTATGGCTACACCTTC
>TRBJ2-1|TRBD2|many|TRBV20-1
CSASTSVYNEQFF
TGCAGTGCTAGTACTAGCGTCTACAATGAGCAGTTCTTC
>TRBJ1-3|NA|many|TRBV5-6
CASSRPGGRKDSSGNTIYF
TGTGCCAGCAGCCGTCCCGGGGGTCGGAAGGACAGCTCTGGAAACACCATATATTTT
>TRBJ2-1|TRBD2|few|TRBV27
CASSLLTSGSVRYNEQFF
TGTGCCAGCAGTTTATTGACTAGCGGGAGTGTTCGCTACAATGAGCAGTTCTTC
>TRBJ2-5|NA|few|TRBV7-6
CASSFKAETQYF
TGTGCCAGCAGCTTTAAAGCGGAGACCCAGTACTTC
>TRBJ2-7|NA|many|TRBV20-1
CSARVAAGAYEQYF
TGCAGTGCTAGAGTAGCGGCCGGCGCCTACGAGCAGTACTTC
>TRBJ2-5|NA|many|TRBV7-2
CASTPRRQETQYF
TGTGCCAGCACCCCGAGGAGGCAAGAGACCCAGTACTTC
>TRBJ2-3|NA|NA|TRBV7-2
CASSLVSTYNKTGPVHSSTDTQYF
TGTGCCAGCAGCTTAGTGTCGACCTACAATAAGACGGGCCCCGTTCACTCTAGCACAGATACGCAGTATTTT
>TRBJ2-5|NA|many|TRBV5-6
CASSLNGAALETQYF
TGTGCCAGCAGCTTGAACGGGGCCGCCTTAGAGACCCAGTACTTC
>TRBJ2-5|TRBD2|many|TRBV5-1
CASSLEASGAQETQYF
TGCGCCAGCAGCTTGGAGGCTAGCGGAGCCCAAGAGACCCAGTACTTC
>TRBJ2-1|TRBD2|many|TRBV29-1
CSVSPGGRYNEQFF
TGCAGCGTTTCTCCGGGAGGCAGATACAATGAGCAGTTCTTC
>TRBJ1-6|NA|many|TRBV20-1
CSAKGIGNSPLHF
TGCAGTGCTAAGGGGATAGGAAATTCACCCCTCCACTTT
>TRBJ2-1|TRBD2|many|TRBV20-1
CSARSPGLAVGEQFF
TGCAGTGCTAGATCACCGGGACTAGCAGTCGGTGAGCAGTTCTTC
>TRBJ2-7|NA|many|TRBV9
CASSVGTHSSYEQYF
TGTGCCAGCAGCGTAGGTACGCACAGCTCCTACGAGCAGTACTTC
>TRBJ1-1|TRBD1|many|TRBV6-5
CASSYSRQGVEAFF
TGTGCCAGCAGTTACTCTAGGCAGGGGGTTGAAGCTTTCTTT
>TRBJ2-5|NA|many|TRBV12-5
CASAPGWQETQYF
TGTGCTAGTGCCCCGGGATGGCAAGAGACCCAGTACTTC
>TRBJ1-1|NA|many|TRBV6-1
CASSENTEAFF
TGTGCCAGCAGCGAGAACACTGAAGCTTTCTTT
>TRBJ2-1|NA|NA|TRBV5-1
CASSTVRVGSYNEQFF
TGCGCCAGCAGCACTGTCAGGGTGGGATCCTACAATGAGCAGTTCTTC
>TRBJ2-3|NA|many|TRBV5-1
CASSQGSGTTDTQYF
TGCGCCAGCAGCCAGGGAAGCGGCACCACAGATACGCAGTATTTT
>TRBJ2-7|NA|many|TRBV5-6
CASSLDSRSAWKQYF
TGTGCCAGCAGCTTGGACAGCCGTTCTGCCTGGAAGCAGTACTTC
>TRBJ2-1|NA|many|TRBV24-1
CATSDARPSGDNEQFF
TGTGCCACCAGTGACGCCCGCCCGTCGGGAGACAATGAGCAGTTCTTC
>TRBJ1-2|NA|NA|TRBV6-5
CASWGNGYTF
TGTGCCAGCTGGGGGAACGGCTACACCTTC
>TRBJ2-1|NA|NA|TRBV21-1
CASSKPPGERRNEQFF
TGTGCCAGCAGCAAACCCCCGGGAGAAAGGCGGAATGAGCAGTTCTTC
>TRBJ2-7|NA|NA|TRBV20-1
CSARENRVRHEQYF
TGCAGTGCTAGAGAGAACAGGGTACGGCACGAGCAGTACTTC
>TRBJ2-1|TRBD2|NA|TRBV18
CATIKAGVDNEQFF
TGTGCCACCATTAAAGCGGGAGTTGACAATGAGCAGTTCTTC
>TRBJ2-1|NA|many|TRBV14
CASSPANTVEQFF
TGTGCCAGCAGCCCAGCGAATACGGTAGAGCAGTTCTTC
>TRBJ2-2|NA|NA|TRBV18
CASSPPIGLNTGELFF
TGTGCCAGCTCACCACCGATCGGACTGAACACCGGGGAGCTGTTTTTT
>TRBJ1-4|NA|NA|TRBV20-1
CSARLRVGEKLFF
TGCAGTGCTAGACTTAGGGTCGGTGAAAAACTGTTTTTT
>TRBJ2-3|NA|many|TRBV2
CASTGLSDGTQYF
TGTGCCAGTACGGGACTTTCTGATGGTACGCAGTATTTT
>TRBJ2-1|TRBD2|many|TRBV12-3/TRBV12-4
CASSVLSGRLNEQFF
TGTGCCAGCTCGGTCCTCAGCGGGAGGTTGAATGAGCAGTTCTTC
>TRBJ2-7|NA|many|TRBV12-3/TRBV12-4
CASSLGGLYEQYF
TGTGCCAGCAGTTTAGGCGGTCTCTACGAGCAGTACTTC
>TRBJ2-3|TRBD2|many|TRBV12-3/TRBV12-4
CASSRLAGTSTDTQYF
TGTGCCAGCAGCCGACTAGCGGGGACTAGCACAGATACGCAGTATTTT
>TRBJ1-2|NA|many|TRBV7-8
CASSLGGWGIGYGYTF
TGTGCCAGCAGCCTGGGGGGGTGGGGCATAGGCTATGGCTACACCTTC
>TRBJ2-2|NA|NA|TRBV5-4
CATSAGKPSNTGELFF
TGTGCCACCAGCGCTGGAAAACCATCGAACACCGGGGAGCTGTTTTTT
>TRBJ2-3|NA|many|TRBV5-4
CASTDNTDTQYF
TGTGCCAGCACCGACAACACAGATACGCAGTATTTT
>TRBJ2-6|NA|many|TRBV7-9
CASRYLRGSGANVLTF
TGTGCCAGCAGATATTTACGGGGCTCTGGGGCCAACGTCCTGACTTTC
>TRBJ2-2|TRBD1|many|TRBV5-1
CASSYGQGSYTGELFF
TGCGCCAGCAGCTACGGACAGGGGTCATACACCGGGGAGCTGTTTTTT
>TRBJ2-3|TRBD1|many|TRBV4-3
CASSQEGQGVAPDTQYF
TGCGCCAGCAGCCAAGAAGGACAGGGGGTGGCCCCAGATACGCAGTATTTT
>TRBJ2-6|NA|many|TRBV7-6
CASSLLLGSGANVLTF
TGTGCCAGCAGCCTTCTACTGGGATCTGGGGCCAACGTCCTGACTTTC
>TRBJ2-1|NA|many|TRBV4-2
CASSQETGLKTVEQFF
TGTGCCAGCAGCCAAGAAACCGGACTGAAGACGGTTGAGCAGTTCTTC